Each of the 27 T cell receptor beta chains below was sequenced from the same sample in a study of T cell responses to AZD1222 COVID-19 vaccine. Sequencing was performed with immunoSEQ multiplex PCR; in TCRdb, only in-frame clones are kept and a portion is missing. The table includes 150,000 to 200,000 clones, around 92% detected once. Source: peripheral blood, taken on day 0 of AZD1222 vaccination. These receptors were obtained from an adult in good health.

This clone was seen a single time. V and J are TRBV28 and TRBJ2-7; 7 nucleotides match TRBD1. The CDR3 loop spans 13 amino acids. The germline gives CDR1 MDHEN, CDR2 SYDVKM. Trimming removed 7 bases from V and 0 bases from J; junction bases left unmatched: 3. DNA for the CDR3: TGTGCCAGCAACGGACAGGTCTCCTACGAGCAGTACTTC. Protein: CASNGQVSYEQYF.

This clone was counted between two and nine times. This CDR3 reads CASQSGRPPYEQYF. The CDR3 DNA is TGTGCCAGCCAGAGCGGGAGACCACCCTACGAGCAGTACTTC. This chain uses TRBV5-4 with TRBJ2-7; 8 bases agree with TRBD2. The junction had 8 bases not matched to a gene; V was cut back by 7 bases and J by 2 bases. This CDR3 contains 14 residues. Per the germline V gene, CDR1 is SGHNT and CDR2 is YYREEE (reference sequence).

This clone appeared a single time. CDR3 residues: CASSLPGQGSYEQYF. The DNA of the CDR3 is TGTGCCAGCAGTTTACCCGGACAGGGCTCCTACGAGCAGTACTTC. The chain combines TRBV28 with TRBJ2-7, with 8 bases lining up with TRBD1. This CDR3 is 15 amino acids long. V lost 2 bases, J lost 0 bases, and 3 bases stayed unmatched. In germline, CDR1 is MDHEN, CDR2 SYDVKM.

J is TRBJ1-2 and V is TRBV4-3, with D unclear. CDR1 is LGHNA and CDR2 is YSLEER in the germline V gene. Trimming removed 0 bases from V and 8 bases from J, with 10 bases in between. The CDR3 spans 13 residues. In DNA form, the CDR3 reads TGCGCCAGCAGCCAAGAAGAATGGGAGGGCTACACCTTC. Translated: CASSQEEWEGYTF.

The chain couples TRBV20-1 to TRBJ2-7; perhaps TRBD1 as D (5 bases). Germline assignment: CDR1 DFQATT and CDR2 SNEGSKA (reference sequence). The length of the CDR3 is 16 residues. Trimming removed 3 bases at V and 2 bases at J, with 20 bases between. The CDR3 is CSASGAAADRAYEQYF. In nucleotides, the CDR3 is TGCAGTGCTAGTGGTGCCGCCGCCGACAGAGCCTACGAGCAGTACTTC.

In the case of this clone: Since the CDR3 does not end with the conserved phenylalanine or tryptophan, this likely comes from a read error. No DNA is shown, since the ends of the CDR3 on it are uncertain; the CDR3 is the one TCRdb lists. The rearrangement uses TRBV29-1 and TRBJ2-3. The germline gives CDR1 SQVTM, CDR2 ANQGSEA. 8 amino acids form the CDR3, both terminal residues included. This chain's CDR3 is CSVDNSLG.

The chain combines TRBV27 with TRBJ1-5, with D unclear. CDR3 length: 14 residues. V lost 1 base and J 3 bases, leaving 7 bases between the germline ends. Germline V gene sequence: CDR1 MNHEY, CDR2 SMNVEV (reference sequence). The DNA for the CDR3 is TGTGCCAGCAGTTTATTGGGATACAATCAGCCCCAGCATTTT. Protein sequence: CASSLLGYNQPQHF.

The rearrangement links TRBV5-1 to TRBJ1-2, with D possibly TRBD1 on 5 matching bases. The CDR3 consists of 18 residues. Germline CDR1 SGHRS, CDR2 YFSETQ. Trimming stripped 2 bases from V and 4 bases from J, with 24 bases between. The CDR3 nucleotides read TGCGCCAGCAGCTTTTTGGGTCGTCGTGGGGCCGATTCCTATGGCTACACCTTC. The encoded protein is CASSFLGRRGADSYGYTF. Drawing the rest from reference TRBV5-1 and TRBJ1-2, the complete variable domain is KAGVTQTPRYLIKTRGQQVTLSCSPISGHRSVSWYQQTPGQGLQFLFEYFSETQRNKGNFPGRFSGRQFSNSRSEMNVSTLELGDSALYLCASSFLGRRGADSYGYTFGSGTRLTVV.

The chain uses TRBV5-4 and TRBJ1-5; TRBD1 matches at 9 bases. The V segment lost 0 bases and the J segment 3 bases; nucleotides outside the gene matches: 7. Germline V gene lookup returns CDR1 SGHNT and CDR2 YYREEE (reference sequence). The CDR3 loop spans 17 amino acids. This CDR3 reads CASSLGPGQGYNQPQHF. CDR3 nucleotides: TGTGCCAGCAGCTTGGGGCCGGGACAGGGCTACAATCAGCCCCAGCATTTT. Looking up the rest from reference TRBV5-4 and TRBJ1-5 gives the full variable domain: ETGVTQSPTHLIKTRGQQVTLRCSSQSGHNTVSWYQQALGQGPQFIFQYYREEENGRGNFPPRFSGLQFPNYSSELNVNALELDDSALYLCASSLGPGQGYNQPQHFGDGTRLSIL.

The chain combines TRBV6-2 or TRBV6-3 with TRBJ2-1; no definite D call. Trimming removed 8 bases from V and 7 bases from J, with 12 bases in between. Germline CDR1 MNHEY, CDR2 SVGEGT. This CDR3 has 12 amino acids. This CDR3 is CASGQLANEQFF. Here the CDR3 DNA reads TGTGCCAGCGGCCAGTTGGCGAATGAGCAGTTCTTC.

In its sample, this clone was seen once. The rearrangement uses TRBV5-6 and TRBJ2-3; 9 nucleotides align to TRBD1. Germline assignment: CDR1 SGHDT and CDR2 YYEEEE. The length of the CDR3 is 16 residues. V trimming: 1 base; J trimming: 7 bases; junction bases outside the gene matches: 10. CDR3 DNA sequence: TGTGCCAGCAGCTTGACGGGACAGGGCGGGCAGTATACGCAGTATTTT. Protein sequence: CASSLTGQGGQYTQYF. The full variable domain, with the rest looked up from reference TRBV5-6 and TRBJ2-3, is DAGVTQSPTHLIKTRGQQVTLRCSPKSGHDTVSWYQQALGQGPQFIFQYYEEEERQRGNFPDRFSGHQFPNYSSELNVNALLLGDSALYLCASSLTGQGGQYTQYFGPGTRLTVL.

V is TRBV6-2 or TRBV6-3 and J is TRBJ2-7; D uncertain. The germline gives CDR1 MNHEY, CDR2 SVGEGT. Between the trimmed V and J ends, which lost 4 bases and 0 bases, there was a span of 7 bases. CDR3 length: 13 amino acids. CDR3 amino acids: CASSWTVSYEQYF. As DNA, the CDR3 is TGTGCCAGCAGTTGGACGGTCTCCTACGAGCAGTACTTC.

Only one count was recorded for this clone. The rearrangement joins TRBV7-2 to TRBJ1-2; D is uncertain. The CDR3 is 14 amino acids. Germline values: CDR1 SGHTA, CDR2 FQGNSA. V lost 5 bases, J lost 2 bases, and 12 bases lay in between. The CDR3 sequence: CASSLRTENYGYTF. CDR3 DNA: TGTGCCAGCAGCCTAAGGACGGAAAACTATGGCTACACCTTC.

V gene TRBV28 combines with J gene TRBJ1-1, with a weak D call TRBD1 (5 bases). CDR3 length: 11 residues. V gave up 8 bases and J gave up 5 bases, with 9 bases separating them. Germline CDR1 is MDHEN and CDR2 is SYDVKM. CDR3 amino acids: CASFGGTEAFF. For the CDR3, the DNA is TGTGCCAGCTTTGGGGGAACTGAAGCTTTCTTT.

CDR3: CASTLWGTDSNQPQHF. The CDR3 bases are TGTGCCAGTACCCTGTGGGGGACCGATAGCAATCAGCCCCAGCATTTT. The V call is TRBV19, the J call TRBJ1-5; possible D gene TRBD1, 5 bases. CDR1 and CDR2 (germline): LNHDA, SQIVND (reference sequence). V was trimmed by 7 bases and J by 0 bases, leaving 16 bases between them. This CDR3 has 16 residues.

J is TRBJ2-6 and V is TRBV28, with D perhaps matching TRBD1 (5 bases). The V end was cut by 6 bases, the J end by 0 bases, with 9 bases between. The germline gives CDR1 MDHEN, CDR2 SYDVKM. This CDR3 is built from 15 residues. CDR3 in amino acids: CASSKDTSGANVLTF. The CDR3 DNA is TGTGCCAGCAGCAAGGACACCTCTGGGGCCAACGTCCTGACTTTC.

The CDR3 protein is CASSYRVHQPQHF. The DNA of the CDR3 is TGTGCCAGCAGTTATAGGGTGCATCAGCCCCAGCATTTT. The V and J genes are TRBV12-3 or TRBV12-4 and TRBJ1-5; D remains ambiguous. The V end was cut by 4 bases, the J end by 5 bases, with 9 bases between. The CDR3 consists of 13 residues.

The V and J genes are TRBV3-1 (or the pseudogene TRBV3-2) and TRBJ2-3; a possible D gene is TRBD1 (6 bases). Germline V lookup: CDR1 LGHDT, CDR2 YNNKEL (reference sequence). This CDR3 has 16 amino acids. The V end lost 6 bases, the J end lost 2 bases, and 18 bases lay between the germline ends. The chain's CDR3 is CASSRAGAGPTDTQYF. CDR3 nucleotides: TGTGCCAGCAGTCGGGCAGGGGCCGGGCCCACAGATACGCAGTATTTT.

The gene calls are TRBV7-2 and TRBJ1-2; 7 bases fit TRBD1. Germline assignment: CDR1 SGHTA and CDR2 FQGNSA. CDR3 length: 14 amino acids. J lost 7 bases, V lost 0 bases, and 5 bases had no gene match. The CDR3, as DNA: TGTGCCAGCAGCTTAGCCGGAACAGGGGTTGGCTACACCTTC. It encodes CASSLAGTGVGYTF.

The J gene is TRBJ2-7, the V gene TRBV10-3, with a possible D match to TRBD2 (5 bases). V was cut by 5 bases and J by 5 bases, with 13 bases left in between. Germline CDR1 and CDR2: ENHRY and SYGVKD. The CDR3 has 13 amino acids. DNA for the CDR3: TGTGCCATCAGTCCATTGCTGGGAGACGAGCAGTACTTC. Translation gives CAISPLLGDEQYF.

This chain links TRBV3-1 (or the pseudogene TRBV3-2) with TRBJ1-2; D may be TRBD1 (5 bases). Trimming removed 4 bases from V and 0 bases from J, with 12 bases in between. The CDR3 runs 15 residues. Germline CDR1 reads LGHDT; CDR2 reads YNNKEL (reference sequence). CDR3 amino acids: CASSPDGTPNYGYTF. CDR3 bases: TGTGCCAGCAGCCCGGATGGGACCCCTAACTATGGCTACACCTTC.

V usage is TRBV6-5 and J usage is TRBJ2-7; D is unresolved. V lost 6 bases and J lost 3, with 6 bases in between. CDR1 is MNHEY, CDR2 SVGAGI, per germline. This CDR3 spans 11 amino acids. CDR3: CASRMIYEQYF. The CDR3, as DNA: TGTGCCAGCAGGATGATCTACGAGCAGTACTTC.

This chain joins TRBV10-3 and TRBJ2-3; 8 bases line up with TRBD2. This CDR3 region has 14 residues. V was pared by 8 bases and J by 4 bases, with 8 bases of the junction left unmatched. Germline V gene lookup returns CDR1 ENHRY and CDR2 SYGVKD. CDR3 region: CAIAGGRTADTQYF. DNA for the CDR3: TGTGCCATCGCCGGCGGGAGGACAGCAGATACGCAGTATTTT.

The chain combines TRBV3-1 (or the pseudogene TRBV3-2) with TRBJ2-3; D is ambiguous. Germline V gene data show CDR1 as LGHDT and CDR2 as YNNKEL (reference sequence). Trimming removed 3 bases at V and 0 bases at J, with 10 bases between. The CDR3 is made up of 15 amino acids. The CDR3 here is CASSHVTSSTDTQYF. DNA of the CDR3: TGTGCCAGCAGCCATGTAACCTCTAGCACAGATACGCAGTATTTT.

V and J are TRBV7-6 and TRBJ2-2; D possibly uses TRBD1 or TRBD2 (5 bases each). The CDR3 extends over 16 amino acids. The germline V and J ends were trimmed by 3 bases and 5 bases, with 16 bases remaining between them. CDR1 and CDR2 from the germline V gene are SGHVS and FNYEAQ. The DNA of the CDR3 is TGTGCCAGCAGCTTTAAAAAAATCAGGGAGACCGGGGAGCTGTTTTTT. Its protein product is CASSFKKIRETGELFF.

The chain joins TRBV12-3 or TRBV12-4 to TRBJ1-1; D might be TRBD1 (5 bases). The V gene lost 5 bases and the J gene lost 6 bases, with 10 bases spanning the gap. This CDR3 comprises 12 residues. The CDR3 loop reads CASSPAGAEAFF. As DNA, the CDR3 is TGTGCCAGCAGTCCCGCGGGGGCTGAAGCTTTCTTT.

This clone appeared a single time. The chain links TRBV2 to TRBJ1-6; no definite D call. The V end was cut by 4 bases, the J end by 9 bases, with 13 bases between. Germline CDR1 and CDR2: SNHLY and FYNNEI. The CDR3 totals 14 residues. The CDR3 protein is CASSALPRPSPLHF. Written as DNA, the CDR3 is TGTGCCAGCAGTGCCCTGCCGAGACCTTCACCCCTCCACTTT.